The rows below give T cell receptor beta chains drawn from one sample of a study of vaccination and CD4 T cells after COVID-19. A single record per CDR3 protein comes from TCRdb applying MiXCR to the PCR reads. The sample records 15,000 to 25,000 distinct CDR3 sequences, approximately 39% being singletons. The antigens these receptors bind are not known. The sample taken for sequencing was cultured CD4+ T cells from blood. These receptors all come from a human donor with COVID-19. Both conserved end residues are part of each CDR3. D genes are given only for firm matches. Clone sizes are given selectively: once, few, many, or a class where the clone is expanded.

clone size,V gene,D gene,J gene,CDR3 protein
-,TRBV5-1,-,TRBJ2-5,CASSLGGEWRETQYF
-,TRBV20-1,-,TRBJ2-7,CSARDLSYEQYF
-,TRBV6-5,TRBD1,TRBJ2-2,CASSYSPGQGSGELFF
-,TRBV12-3/TRBV12-4,-,TRBJ2-2,CASTVWSNTGELFF
-,TRBV30,-,TRBJ1-1,CAWSGWAEAFF
-,TRBV6-2/TRBV6-3,TRBD2,TRBJ2-1,CASSSTERGVIPGNEQFF
-,TRBV30,-,TRBJ2-3,CAWSVPGPGTDTQYF
few,TRBV2,-,TRBJ1-2,CASSGERDDGYTF
few,TRBV10-3,-,TRBJ1-2,CAISGPPPTHGYTF
-,TRBV10-3,-,TRBJ2-3,CAISEWSRTDTQYF
-,TRBV11-2,-,TRBJ2-5,CASSLAGQRAQYF
few,TRBV30,-,TRBJ1-2,CAWGGGGARVYGYTF
-,TRBV6-5,-,TRBJ1-6,CASSYSAEANSPLHF
-,TRBV24-1,TRBD1,TRBJ2-3,CATSVSTGGGTDTQYF
few,TRBV30,-,TRBJ1-5,CAWSPGGTQPQHF
-,TRBV4-3,TRBD1,TRBJ2-3,CASSQDSGQGAADTQYF
-,TRBV19,TRBD1,TRBJ1-6,CASSIGNDRDLNLLHF
-,TRBV18,-,TRBJ1-1,CASSVRVQTEAFF
-,TRBV20-1,TRBD1,TRBJ1-5,CSAGQGNQPQHF
-,TRBV10-3,-,TRBJ1-3,CAITDNSGNTIYF
few,TRBV2,-,TRBJ2-1,CASSEGGGPYNEQFF
-,TRBV20-1,-,TRBJ1-5,CSARWGEQPQHF
-,TRBV7-2,TRBD1,TRBJ2-3,CASNHGQGIGTDTQYF
-,TRBV29-1,-,TRBJ1-2,CSVELQGNYGYTF
-,TRBV19,-,TRBJ2-4,CASSYILAKNIQYF
-,TRBV28,-,TRBJ1-2,CASSSSEAGRNNTF
few,TRBV27,-,TRBJ2-2,CASSLNERSTGELFF
few,TRBV20-1,TRBD2,TRBJ2-1,CSARDKWTSANEQFF
-,TRBV7-2,-,TRBJ1-3,CASATRSSGNTIYF
few,TRBV24-1,-,TRBJ1-5,CATNMGNQPQHF
-,TRBV7-2,TRBD1,TRBJ1-4,CASKKTGKDEKLFF
-,TRBV7-2,-,TRBJ2-5,CASSAQGRGETQYF
-,TRBV12-2,-,TRBJ1-6,CASRRQGGGDVHF
-,TRBV18,-,TRBJ2-2,CASSPAAGETGELFF
-,TRBV7-7,-,TRBJ2-2,CASSFGLGAQTGELFF
few,TRBV2,-,TRBJ2-5,CASSVMRGETQYF
-,TRBV11-2,-,TRBJ2-3,CASSILTWADTQYF
few,TRBV6-1,TRBD1,TRBJ1-3,CASSRPGDSSGNTIYF
-,TRBV19,TRBD2,TRBJ2-1,CACRGGGAYNEQFF
-,TRBV20-1,TRBD2,TRBJ2-1,CSARRLAGDSSYNEQFF
-,TRBV20-1,-,TRBJ1-5,CSAREAGFGQPQHF
few,TRBV28,-,TRBJ1-5,CASRDQPNLPNQPQHF
-,TRBV19,-,TRBJ2-3,CATQGGGQGTQYF
-,TRBV7-2,-,TRBJ1-5,CASSLAGQPQHF
few,TRBV23-1,-,TRBJ1-2,CASSRLQTLDYGYTF
-,TRBV7-9,TRBD1,TRBJ1-4,CASSLGTGAALEKLFF
-,TRBV7-2,-,TRBJ2-2,CASSPQLTGELFF
-,TRBV7-2,-,TRBJ2-7,CASSPSPPYEQYF
-,TRBV6-1,TRBD1,TRBJ1-4,CASIRVGQTNEKLFF
-,TRBV28,-,TRBJ1-2,CASSLKGYGYTF
few,TRBV7-9,-,TRBJ1-2,CASSIAGTNYGYTF
-,TRBV19,TRBD1,TRBJ1-1,CASSNLQGRTEDFF
-,TRBV20-1,TRBD2,TRBJ2-3,CSATLLAGGSTDTQYF